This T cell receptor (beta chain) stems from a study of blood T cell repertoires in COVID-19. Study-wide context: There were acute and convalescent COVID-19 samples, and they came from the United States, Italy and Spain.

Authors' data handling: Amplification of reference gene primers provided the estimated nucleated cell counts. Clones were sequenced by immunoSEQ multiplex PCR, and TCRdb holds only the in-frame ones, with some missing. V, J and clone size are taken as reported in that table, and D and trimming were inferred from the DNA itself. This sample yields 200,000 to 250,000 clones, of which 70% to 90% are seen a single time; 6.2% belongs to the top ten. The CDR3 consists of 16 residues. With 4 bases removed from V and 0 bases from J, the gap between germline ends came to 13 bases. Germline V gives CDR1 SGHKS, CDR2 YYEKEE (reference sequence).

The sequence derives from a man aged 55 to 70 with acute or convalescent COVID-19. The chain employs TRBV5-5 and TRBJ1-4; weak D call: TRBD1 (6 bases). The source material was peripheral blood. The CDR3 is CASSRRGAPTNEKLFF. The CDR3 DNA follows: TGTGCCAGCAGCAGGCGGGGGGCCCCAACTAATGAAAAACTGTTTTTT.